The 9 T cell receptor beta chains listed next were all sequenced from one sample in a study of cytomegalovirus exposure and HLA in healthy donors. The PCR ran on 60 Vbeta and 13 Jbeta primers. Method: immunoSEQ multiplex PCR; TCRdb's copy keeps in-frame clones and lacks some. The sample has fewer than 250,000 clones; more than 75% are singletons. Input material: PBMCs. The origin of the receptors is a man in his forties in good health and CMV-seropositive.

The rearrangement joins TRBV7-3 to TRBJ2-7; TRBD2 might be the D (5 bases). Germline CDR1 is SGHTA and CDR2 is FQGTGA. V lost 2 bases, J lost 0 bases, and 8 bases lay in between. The CDR3 is 14 residues long. The CDR3 sequence is CASSLGGGSYEQYF. In nucleotides, the CDR3 is TGTGCCAGCAGCTTAGGAGGCGGCTCCTACGAGCAGTACTTC. The full variable domain, completed using reference TRBV7-3 and TRBJ2-7, is GAGVSQTPSNKVTEKGKYVELRCDPISGHTALYWYRQSLGQGPEFLIYFQGTGAADDSGLPNDRFFAVRPEGSVSTLKIQRTERGDSAVYLCASSLGGGSYEQYFGPGTRLTVT.

V and J are TRBV4-1 and TRBJ1-4, with D unresolved. The germline CDR1 and CDR2 sequences are MGHRA and YSYEKL. V was cut by 2 bases and J by 3 bases, with 13 bases left in between. This CDR3 is built from 16 residues. The CDR3 spells CASSQIPSRSNEKLFF. In DNA, the CDR3 is TGCGCCAGCAGCCAAATACCTAGCAGGTCTAATGAAAAACTGTTTTTT.

The chain carries TRBV5-1 and TRBJ2-5; perhaps TRBD2 as D (6 bases). Germline-derived CDR1 and CDR2 are SGHRS and YFSETQ. V gave up 6 bases and J gave up 5 bases, with 14 bases separating them. The CDR3 is 13 residues long. The CDR3 loop is CASTPGRGETQYF. CDR3 bases: TGCGCCAGCACCCCAGGGCGGGGCGAGACCCAGTACTTC. Filled out from reference TRBV5-1 and TRBJ2-5, the complete variable domain reads KAGVTQTPRYLIKTRGQQVTLSCSPISGHRSVSWYQQTPGQGLQFLFEYFSETQRNKGNFPGRFSGRQFSNSRSEMNVSTLELGDSALYLCASTPGRGETQYFGPGTRLLVL.

V usage is TRBV5-4 and J usage is TRBJ1-1; no firm D call. CDR3 size: 13 residues. CDR1 is SGHNT and CDR2 is YYREEE in the germline V gene (reference sequence). Trimming pared 4 bases from V and 0 bases from J, leaving 7 bases between. Written as DNA, the CDR3 is TGTGCCAGCAGCCAGAACATGAACACTGAAGCTTTCTTT. It specifies CASSQNMNTEAFF.

This chain links TRBV30 with TRBJ1-2, with a tentative D call TRBD1 (6 bases). The CDR3 is 12 amino acids. Germline lookup yields CDR1 GTSNPN and CDR2 SVGIG (reference sequence). V was trimmed by 3 bases and J by 6 bases, leaving 11 bases between them. In nucleotides, the CDR3 is TGTGCCTGGAGGGAAACAGGGAATGGCTACACCTTC. Translation: CAWRETGNGYTF.

The V and J genes are TRBV6-6 and TRBJ2-4; 7 nucleotides align to TRBD2. This CDR3 has 12 amino acids. Germline V gene sequence: CDR1 MNHNY, CDR2 SVGAGI (reference sequence). The V and J ends lost 8 bases and 7 bases, in that order; junction bases with no gene match: 5. CDR3 nucleotide sequence: TGTGCCAGCGTGGGGGGGTCGAACATTCAGTACTTC. Protein product: CASVGGSNIQYF.

This rearrangement joins TRBV6-5 to TRBJ2-7, with D perhaps matching TRBD2 (6 bases). CDR3 length: 14 amino acids. Germline lookup yields CDR1 MNHEY and CDR2 SVGAGI. Trimming stripped 6 bases from V and 0 bases from J, with 12 bases between. CDR3 coding DNA: TGTGCCAGCAGGCGGGACCCGGCCTCCTACGAGCAGTACTTC. It specifies CASRRDPASYEQYF.

This chain connects TRBV2 to TRBJ1-2; no clear D gene. V lost 6 bases and J 4 bases, leaving 9 bases between the germline ends. Germline values: CDR1 SNHLY, CDR2 FYNNEI. The length of the CDR3 is 12 residues. Here the CDR3 DNA reads TGTGCCAGCAGCGGAGGAGGCTATGGCTACACCTTC. Translated: CASSGGGYGYTF.

The chain recombines TRBV18 with TRBJ1-5, with TRBD1 identical over 7 bases. Germline loops: CDR1 KGHSH, CDR2 LQKENI. V lost 3 bases, J lost 5 bases, and 7 bases stayed unmatched. The CDR3 has 15 amino acids. CDR3 residues: CASSPTTGKDQPQHF. In DNA form, the CDR3 reads TGTGCCAGCTCACCCACGACAGGGAAGGATCAGCCCCAGCATTTT.